This T cell receptor (beta chain) was documented in a study of shared T cell receptors in the human thymus. Germline V gene data show CDR1 as SEHNR and CDR2 as FQNEAQ (reference sequence). This CDR3 is built from 16 residues. The ends lost 5 bases at V and 5 bases at J; junction bases unmatched: 8. Only in-frame clones appear in the TCRdb table, and some are missing; sequencing was by immunoSEQ multiplex PCR. The table includes roughly 560,000 clones, 75% to 80% detected once. These data also formed part of another study, on human thymus T cells. That study reports: Thymic as well as blood repertoires seemed to favor certain V and J genes unevenly. Unrelated individuals had highly overlapping thymic repertoires, as reported in related research.

Source material: thymocytes. The chain employs TRBV7-9 and TRBJ1-4; the match to TRBD1 covers 10 bases. The sequence came from a boy under two years old with a congenital heart defect. This CDR3 is CASSESPGQGNEKLFF. The CDR3 DNA follows: TGTGCCAGCAGCGAAAGTCCGGGACAGGGGAATGAAAAACTGTTTTTT.